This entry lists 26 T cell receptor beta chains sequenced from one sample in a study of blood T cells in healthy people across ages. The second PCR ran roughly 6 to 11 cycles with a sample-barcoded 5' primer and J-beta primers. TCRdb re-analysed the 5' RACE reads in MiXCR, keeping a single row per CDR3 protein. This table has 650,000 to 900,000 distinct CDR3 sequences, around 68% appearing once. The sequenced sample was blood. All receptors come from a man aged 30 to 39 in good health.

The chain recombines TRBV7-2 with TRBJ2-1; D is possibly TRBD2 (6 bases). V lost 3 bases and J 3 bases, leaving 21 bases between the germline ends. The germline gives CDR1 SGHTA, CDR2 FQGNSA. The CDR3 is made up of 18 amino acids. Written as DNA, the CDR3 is TGTGCCAGCAGCTTCCTATTAGGGGTAATTAGCGGCTACAATGAGCAGTTCTTC. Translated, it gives CASSFLLGVISGYNEQFF.

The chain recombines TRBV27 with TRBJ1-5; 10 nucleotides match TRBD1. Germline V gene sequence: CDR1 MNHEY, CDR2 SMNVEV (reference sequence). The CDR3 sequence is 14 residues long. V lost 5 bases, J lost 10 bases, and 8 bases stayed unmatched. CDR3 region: CASSRETGGYPQHF. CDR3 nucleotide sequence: TGTGCCAGCAGTCGAGAGACAGGGGGCTATCCCCAGCATTTT.

The CDR3 sequence is CASSRGTPDTQYF. The CDR3 region has the DNA TGTGCCAGCAGCAGAGGGACACCGGATACGCAGTATTTT. V gene TRBV7-9 combines with J gene TRBJ2-3; D perhaps matches TRBD1 (6 bases). CDR3 size: 13 residues. Germline V gene sequence: CDR1 SEHNR, CDR2 FQNEAQ (reference sequence). Trimming cost V 5 bases and J 6 bases, with 12 bases left between them.

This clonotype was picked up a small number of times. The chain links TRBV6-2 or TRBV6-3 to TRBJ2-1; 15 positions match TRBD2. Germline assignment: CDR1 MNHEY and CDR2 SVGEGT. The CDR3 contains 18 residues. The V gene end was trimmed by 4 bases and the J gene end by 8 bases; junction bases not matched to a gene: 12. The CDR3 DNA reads TGTGCCAGCAGTTCCCGGTGGACTAGCGGGGGGGTAAGGGATGAGCAGTTCTTC. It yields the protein CASSSRWTSGGVRDEQFF.

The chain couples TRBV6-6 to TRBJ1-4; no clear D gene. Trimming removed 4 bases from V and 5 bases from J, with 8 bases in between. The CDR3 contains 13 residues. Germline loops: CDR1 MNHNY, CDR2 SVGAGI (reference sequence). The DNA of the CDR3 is TGTGCCAGCAGTTGGGCAGCAAATGAAAAACTGTTTTTT. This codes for CASSWAANEKLFF.

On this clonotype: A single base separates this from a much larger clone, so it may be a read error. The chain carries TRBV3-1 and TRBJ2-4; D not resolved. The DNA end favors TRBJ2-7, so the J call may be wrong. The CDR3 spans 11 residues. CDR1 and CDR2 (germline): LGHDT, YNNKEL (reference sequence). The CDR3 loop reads CAGSTYYEQYF. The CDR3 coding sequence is TGTGCCGGCAGCACCTACTACGAGCAGTACTTC.

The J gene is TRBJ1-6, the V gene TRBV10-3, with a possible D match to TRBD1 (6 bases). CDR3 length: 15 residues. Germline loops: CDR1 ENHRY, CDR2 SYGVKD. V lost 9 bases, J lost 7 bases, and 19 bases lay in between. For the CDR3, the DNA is TGTGCCATTAGCGAGCAAGCAGGGGACAATTCACCCCTCCACTTT. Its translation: CAISEQAGDNSPLHF.

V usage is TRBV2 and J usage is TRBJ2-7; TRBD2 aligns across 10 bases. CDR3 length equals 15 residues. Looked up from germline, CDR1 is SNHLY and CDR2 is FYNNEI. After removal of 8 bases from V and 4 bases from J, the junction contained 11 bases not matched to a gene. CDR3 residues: CASRSERGGRYEQYF. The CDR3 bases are TGTGCCAGCCGGTCCGAGCGGGGGGGCCGGTACGAGCAGTACTTC.

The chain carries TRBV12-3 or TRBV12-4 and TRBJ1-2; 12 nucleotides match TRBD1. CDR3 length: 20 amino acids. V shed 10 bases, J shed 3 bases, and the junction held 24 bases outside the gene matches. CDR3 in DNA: TGTGCCACCTGGGGGCCCGGGACAGGGGGCACCTACGACCCAGACTATGGCTACACCTTC. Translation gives CATWGPGTGGTYDPDYGYTF.

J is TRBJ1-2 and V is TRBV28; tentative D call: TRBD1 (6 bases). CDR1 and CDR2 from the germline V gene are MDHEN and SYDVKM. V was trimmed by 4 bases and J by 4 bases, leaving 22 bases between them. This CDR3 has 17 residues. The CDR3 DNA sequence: TGTGCCAGCAGTTCCGATCCCGGGACAAAGAGGGGCTATGGCTACACCTTC. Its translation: CASSSDPGTKRGYGYTF.

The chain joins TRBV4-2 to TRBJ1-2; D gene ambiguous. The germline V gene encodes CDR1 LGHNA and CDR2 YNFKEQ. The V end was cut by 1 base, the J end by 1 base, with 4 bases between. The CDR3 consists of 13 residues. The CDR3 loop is CASSQGFNYGYTF. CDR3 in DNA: TGTGCCAGCAGCCAAGGGTTTAACTATGGCTACACCTTC.

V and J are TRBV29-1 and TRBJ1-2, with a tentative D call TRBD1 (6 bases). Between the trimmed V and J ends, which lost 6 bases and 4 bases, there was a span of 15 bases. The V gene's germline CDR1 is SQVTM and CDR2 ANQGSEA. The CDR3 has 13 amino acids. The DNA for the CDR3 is TGCAGCGTAGGGCAGGGGTTTACCTATGGCTACACCTTC. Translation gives CSVGQGFTYGYTF.

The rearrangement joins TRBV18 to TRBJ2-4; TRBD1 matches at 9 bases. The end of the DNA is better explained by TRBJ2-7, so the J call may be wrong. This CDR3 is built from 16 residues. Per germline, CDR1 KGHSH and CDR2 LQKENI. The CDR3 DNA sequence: TGTGCCAGCTCACCCCCAATGGGACAGGGTTTTGACGAGCAGTACTTC. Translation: CASSPPMGQGFDEQYF.

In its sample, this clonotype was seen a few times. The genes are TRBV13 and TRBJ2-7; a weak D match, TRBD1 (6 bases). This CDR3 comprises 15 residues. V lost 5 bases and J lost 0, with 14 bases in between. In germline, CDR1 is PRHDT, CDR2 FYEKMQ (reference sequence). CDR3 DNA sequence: TGTGCCAGCAGCCGTAACAGGGTGGGCTCCTACGAGCAGTACTTC. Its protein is CASSRNRVGSYEQYF.

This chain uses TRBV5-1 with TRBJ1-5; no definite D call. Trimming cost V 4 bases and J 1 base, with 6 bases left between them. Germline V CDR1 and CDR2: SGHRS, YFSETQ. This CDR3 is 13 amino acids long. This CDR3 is CASSRMSNQPQHF. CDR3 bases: TGCGCCAGCAGCCGCATGAGCAATCAGCCCCAGCATTTT.

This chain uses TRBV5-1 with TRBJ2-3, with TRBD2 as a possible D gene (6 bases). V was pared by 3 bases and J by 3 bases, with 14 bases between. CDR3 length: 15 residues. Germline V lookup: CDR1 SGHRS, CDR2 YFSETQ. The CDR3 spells CASSSWSGRTDTQYF. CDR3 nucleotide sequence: TGCGCCAGCAGCTCTTGGTCGGGGAGGACAGATACGCAGTATTTT.

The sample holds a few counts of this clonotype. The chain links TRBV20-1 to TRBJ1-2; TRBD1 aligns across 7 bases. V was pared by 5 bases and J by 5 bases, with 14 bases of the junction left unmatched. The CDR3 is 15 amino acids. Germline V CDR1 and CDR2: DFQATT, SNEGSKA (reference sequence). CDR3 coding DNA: TGCAGTGCTCAACCCGCAGGGGGAGGGAGTTATGGCTACACCTTC. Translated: CSAQPAGGGSYGYTF.

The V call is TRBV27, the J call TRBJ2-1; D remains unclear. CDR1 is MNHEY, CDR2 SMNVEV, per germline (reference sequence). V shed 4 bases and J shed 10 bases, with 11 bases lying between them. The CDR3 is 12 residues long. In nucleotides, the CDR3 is TGTGCCAGCAGTTCACACCTGGGGGAGCAGTTCTTC. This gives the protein CASSSHLGEQFF.

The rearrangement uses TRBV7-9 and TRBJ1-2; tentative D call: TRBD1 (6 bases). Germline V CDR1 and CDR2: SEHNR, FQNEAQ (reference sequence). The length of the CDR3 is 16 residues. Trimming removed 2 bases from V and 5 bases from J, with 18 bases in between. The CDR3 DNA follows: TGTGCCAGCAGCTTAAAGGCAGGGGCTGCTGGGTATGGCTACACCTTC. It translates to CASSLKAGAAGYGYTF.

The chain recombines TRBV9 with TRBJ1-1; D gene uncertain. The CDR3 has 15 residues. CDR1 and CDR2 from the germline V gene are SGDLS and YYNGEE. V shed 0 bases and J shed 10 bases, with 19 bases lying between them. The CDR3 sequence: CASSVDSAPSSGAFF. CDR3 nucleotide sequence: TGTGCCAGCAGCGTAGACTCGGCTCCTAGCTCTGGAGCTTTCTTT.

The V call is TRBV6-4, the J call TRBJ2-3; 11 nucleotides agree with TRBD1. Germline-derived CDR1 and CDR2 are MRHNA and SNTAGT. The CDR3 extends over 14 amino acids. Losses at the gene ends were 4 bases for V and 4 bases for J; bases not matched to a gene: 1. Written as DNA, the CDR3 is TGTGCCAGCAGTGGGACAGGGGGCGCAGATACGCAGTATTTT. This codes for CASSGTGGADTQYF.

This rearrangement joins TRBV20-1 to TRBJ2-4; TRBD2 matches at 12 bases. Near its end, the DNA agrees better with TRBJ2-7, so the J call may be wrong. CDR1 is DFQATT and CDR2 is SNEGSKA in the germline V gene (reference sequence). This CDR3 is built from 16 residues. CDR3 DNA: TGCAGTGCTAGAGAGACTAGCGGGGGACCCAATTACGAGCAGTACTTC. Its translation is CSARETSGGPNYEQYF.

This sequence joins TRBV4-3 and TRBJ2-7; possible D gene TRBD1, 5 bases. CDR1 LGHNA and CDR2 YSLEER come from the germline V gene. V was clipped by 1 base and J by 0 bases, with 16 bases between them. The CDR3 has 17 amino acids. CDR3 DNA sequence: TGCGCCAGCAGCCAAGGGGTAAGGGGCCAGTACTCCTACGAGCAGTACTTC. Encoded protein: CASSQGVRGQYSYEQYF.

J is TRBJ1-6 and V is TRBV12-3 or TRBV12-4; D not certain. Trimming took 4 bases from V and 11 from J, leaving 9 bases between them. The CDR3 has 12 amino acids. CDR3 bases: TGTGCCAGCAGTTGGACCATCCCACCCCTCCACTTT. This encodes CASSWTIPPLHF.

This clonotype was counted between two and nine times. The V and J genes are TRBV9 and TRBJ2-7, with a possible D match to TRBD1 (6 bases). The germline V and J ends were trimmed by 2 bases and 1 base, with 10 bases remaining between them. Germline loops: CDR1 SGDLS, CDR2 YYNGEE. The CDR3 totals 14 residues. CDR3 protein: CASSVGTLSYEQYF. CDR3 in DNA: TGTGCCAGCAGCGTCGGGACACTATCCTACGAGCAGTACTTC. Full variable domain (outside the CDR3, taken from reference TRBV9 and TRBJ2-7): DSGVTQTPKHLITATGQRVTLRCSPRSGDLSVYWYQQSLDQGLQFLIQYYNGEERAKGNILERFSAQQFPDLHSELNLSSLELGDSALYFCASSVGTLSYEQYFGPGTRLTVT.

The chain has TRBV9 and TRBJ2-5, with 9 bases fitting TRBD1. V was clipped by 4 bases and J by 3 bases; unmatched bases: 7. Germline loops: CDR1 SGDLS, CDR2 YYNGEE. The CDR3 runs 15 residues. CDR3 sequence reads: CASSPRDREKETQYF. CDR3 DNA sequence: TGTGCCAGCAGCCCTAGGGACAGGGAAAAAGAGACCCAGTACTTC. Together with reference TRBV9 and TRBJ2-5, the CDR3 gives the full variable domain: DSGVTQTPKHLITATGQRVTLRCSPRSGDLSVYWYQQSLDQGLQFLIQYYNGEERAKGNILERFSAQQFPDLHSELNLSSLELGDSALYFCASSPRDREKETQYFGPGTRLLVL.